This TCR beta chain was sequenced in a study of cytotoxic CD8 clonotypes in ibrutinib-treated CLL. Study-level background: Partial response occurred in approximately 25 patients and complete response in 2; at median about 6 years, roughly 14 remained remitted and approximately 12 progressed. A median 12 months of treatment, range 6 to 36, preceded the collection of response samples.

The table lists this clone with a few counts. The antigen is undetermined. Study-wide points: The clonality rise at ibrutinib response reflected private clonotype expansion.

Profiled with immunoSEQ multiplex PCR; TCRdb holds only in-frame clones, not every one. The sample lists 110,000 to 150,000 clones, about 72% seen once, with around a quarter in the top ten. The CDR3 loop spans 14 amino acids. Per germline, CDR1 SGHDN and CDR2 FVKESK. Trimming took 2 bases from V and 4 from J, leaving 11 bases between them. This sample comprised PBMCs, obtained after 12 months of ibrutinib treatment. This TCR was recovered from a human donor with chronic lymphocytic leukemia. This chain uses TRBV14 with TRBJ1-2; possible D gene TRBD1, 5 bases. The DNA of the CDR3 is TGTGCCAGCAGCCAACGTGCGGGGACCTATGGCTACACCTTC. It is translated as CASSQRAGTYGYTF.